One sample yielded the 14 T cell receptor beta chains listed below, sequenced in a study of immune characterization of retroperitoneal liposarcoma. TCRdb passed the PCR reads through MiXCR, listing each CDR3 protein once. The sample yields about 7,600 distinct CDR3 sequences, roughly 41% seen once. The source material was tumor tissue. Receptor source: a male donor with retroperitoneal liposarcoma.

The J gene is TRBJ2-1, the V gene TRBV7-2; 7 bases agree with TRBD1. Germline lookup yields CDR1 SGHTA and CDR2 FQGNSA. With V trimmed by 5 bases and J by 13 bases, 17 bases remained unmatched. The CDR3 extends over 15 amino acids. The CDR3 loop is CASSQIGTAQETQFF. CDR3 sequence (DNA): TGTGCCAGCAGCCAAATCGGGACAGCGCAAGAGACCCAGTTCTTC.

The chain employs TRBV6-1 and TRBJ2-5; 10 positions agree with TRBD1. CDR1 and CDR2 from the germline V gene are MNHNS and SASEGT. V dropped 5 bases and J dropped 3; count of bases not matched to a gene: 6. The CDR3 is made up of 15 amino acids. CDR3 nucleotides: TGTGCCAGCAGTCCCGGGACAGGGGCGAAAGAGACCCAGTACTTC. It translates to CASSPGTGAKETQYF.

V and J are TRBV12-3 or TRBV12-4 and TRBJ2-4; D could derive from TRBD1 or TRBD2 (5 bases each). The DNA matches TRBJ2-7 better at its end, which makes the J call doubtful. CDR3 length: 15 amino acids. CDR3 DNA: TGTGCCAGCAGTGCCTCCGGGACGGGGCCCTACGAGCAGTACTTC. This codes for CASSASGTGPYEQYF.

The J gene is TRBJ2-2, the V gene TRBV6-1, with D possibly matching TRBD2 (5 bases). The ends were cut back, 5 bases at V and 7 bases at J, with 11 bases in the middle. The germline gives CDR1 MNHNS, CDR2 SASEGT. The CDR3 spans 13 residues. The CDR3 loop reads CASSLLGHGELFF. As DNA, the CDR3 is TGTGCCAGCAGTTTACTAGGGCACGGGGAGCTGTTTTTT.

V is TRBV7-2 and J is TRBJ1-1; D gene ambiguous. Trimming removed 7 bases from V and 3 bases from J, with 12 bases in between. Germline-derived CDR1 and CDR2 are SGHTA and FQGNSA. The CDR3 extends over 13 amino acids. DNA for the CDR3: TGTGCCAGCAACACTGATGGGGACACTGAAGCTTTCTTT. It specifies CASNTDGDTEAFF.

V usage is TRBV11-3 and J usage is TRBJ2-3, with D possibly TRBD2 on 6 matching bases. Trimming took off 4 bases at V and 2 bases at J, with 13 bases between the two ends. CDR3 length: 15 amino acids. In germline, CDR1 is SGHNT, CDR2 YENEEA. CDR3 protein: CASSSVRGDTDTQYF. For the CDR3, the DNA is TGTGCCAGCAGCTCTGTGCGGGGAGACACAGATACGCAGTATTTT. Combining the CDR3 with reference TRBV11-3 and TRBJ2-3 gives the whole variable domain EAGVVQSPRYKIIEKKQPVAFWCNPISGHNTLYWYLQNLGQGPELLIRYENEEAVDDSQLPKDRFSAERLKGVDSTLKIQPAELGDSAVYLCASSSVRGDTDTQYFGPGTRLTVL.

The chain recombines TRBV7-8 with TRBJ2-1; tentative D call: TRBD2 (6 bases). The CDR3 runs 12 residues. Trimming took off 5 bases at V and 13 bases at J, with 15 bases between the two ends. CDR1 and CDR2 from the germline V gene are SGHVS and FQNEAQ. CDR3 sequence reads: CASSSSGETQFF. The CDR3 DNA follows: TGTGCCAGCAGCAGTTCGGGAGAGACCCAGTTCTTC.

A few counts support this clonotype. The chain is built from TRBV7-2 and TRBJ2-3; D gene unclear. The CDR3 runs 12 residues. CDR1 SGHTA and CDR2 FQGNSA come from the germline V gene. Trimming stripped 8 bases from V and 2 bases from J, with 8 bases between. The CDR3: CASSPYTDTQYF. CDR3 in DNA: TGTGCCAGCTCCCCCTACACAGATACGCAGTATTTT.

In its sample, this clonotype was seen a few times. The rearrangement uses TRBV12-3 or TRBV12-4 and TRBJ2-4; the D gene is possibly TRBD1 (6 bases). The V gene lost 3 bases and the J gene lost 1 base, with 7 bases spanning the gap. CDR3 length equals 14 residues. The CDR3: CASSLGAAKNIQYF. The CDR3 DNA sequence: TGTGCCAGCAGTTTGGGGGCCGCCAAAAACATTCAGTACTTC.

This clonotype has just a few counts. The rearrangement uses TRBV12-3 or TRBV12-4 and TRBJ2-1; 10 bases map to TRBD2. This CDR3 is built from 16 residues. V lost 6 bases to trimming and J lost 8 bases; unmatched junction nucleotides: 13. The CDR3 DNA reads TGTGCCAGCAGCCCACTAGCGGGGATTATGCGAGATGAGCAGTTCTTC. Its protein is CASSPLAGIMRDEQFF.

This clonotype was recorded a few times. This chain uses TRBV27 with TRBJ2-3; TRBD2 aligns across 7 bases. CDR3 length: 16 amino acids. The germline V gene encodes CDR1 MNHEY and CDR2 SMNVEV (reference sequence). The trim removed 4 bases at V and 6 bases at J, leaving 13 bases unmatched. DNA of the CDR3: TGTGCCAGCAGTTGGAACTTGGGAGGGGCAGGGGATACGCAGTATTTT. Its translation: CASSWNLGGAGDTQYF.

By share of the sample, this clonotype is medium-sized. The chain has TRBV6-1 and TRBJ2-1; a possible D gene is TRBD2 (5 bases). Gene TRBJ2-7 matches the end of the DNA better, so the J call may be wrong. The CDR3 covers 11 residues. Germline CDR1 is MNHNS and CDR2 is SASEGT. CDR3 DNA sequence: TGTGCCAGCTCGAGGGTAAATGAGCAGTACTTC. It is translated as CASSRVNEQYF.

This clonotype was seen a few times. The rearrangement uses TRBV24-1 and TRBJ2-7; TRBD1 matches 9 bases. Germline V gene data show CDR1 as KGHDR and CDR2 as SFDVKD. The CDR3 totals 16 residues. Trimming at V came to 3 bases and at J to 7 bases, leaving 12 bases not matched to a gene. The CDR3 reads CATSDPGTGTYNEQYF. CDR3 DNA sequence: TGTGCCACCAGTGATCCCGGGACAGGGACCTACAATGAGCAGTACTTC.

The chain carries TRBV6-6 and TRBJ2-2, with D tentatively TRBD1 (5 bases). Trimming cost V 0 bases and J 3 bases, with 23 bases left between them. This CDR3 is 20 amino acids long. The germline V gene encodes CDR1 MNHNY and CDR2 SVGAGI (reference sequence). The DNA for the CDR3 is TGTGCCAGCAGTTACTCGGGTCCAGGGCTTACAACGATCTACACCGGGGAGCTGTTTTTT. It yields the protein CASSYSGPGLTTIYTGELFF.